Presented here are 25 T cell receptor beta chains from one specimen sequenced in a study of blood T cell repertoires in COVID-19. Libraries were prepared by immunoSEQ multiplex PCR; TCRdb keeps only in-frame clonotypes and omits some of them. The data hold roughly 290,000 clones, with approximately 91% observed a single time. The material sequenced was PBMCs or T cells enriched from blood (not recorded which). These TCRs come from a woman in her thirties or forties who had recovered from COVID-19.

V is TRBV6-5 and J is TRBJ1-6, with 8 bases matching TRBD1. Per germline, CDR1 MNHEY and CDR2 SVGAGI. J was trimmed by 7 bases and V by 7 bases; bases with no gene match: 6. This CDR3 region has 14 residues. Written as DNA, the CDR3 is TGTGCCAGCATTCAGGACAGGGTGAATTCACCCCTCCACTTT. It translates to CASIQDRVNSPLHF.

This CDR3 is CASQDRGWTEAFF. In DNA, the CDR3 is TGTGCCAGCCAGGACAGGGGCTGGACTGAAGCTTTCTTT. V is TRBV12-3 or TRBV12-4 and J is TRBJ1-1, with 9 bases lining up with TRBD1. CDR3 size: 13 residues. The V segment lost 8 bases and the J segment 5 bases; nucleotides outside the gene matches: 6.

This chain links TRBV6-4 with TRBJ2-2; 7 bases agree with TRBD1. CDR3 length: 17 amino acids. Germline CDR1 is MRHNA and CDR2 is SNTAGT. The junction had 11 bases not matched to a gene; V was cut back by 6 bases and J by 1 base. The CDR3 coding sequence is TGTGCCAGCAGGCTTACTCCGGGACAGTTGAACACCGGGGAGCTGTTTTTT. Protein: CASRLTPGQLNTGELFF.

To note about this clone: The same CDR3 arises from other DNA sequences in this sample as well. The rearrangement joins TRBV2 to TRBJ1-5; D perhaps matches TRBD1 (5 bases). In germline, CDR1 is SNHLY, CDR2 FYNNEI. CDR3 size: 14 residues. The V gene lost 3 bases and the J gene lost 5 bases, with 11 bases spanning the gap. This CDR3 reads CASSERQGDQPQHF. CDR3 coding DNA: TGTGCCAGCAGTGAGCGGCAGGGCGATCAGCCCCAGCATTTT.

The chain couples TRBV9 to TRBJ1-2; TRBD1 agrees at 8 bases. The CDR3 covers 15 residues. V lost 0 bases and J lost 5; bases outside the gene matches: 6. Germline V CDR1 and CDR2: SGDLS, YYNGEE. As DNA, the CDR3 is TGTGCCAGCAGCGTAGCAGACAGGGGTGGATATGGCTACACCTTC. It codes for CASSVADRGGYGYTF.

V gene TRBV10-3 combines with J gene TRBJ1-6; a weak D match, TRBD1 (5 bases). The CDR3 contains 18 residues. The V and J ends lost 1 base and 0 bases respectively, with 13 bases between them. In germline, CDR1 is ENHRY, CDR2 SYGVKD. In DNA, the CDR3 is TGTGCCATCAGTGAGTTTAAGGAGGGGAGCTCCTATAATTCACCCCTCCACTTT. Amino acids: CAISEFKEGSSYNSPLHF.

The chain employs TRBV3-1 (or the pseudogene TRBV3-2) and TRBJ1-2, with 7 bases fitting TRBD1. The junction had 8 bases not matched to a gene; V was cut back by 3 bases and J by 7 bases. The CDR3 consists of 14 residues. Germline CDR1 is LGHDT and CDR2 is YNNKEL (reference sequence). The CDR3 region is CASSHVTGQGGYTF. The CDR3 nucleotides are TGTGCCAGCAGCCATGTGACAGGGCAGGGTGGCTACACCTTC.

CDR3 nucleotides: TGTGCCAGCTCACCGGGGACTAGCGGGAGCGACGAGCAGTACTTC. Translated: CASSPGTSGSDEQYF. The chain couples TRBV18 to TRBJ2-7; 14 nucleotides align to TRBD2. Trimming at V came to 3 bases and at J to 5 bases, leaving 3 bases not matched to a gene. The CDR3 spans 15 residues. CDR1 is KGHSH and CDR2 is LQKENI in the germline V gene. Full variable domain (missing parts from reference TRBV18 and TRBJ2-7): NAGVMQNPRHLVRRRGQEARLRCSPMKGHSHVYWYRQLPEEGLKFMVYLQKENIIDESGMPKERFSAEFPKEGPSILRIQQVVRGDSAAYFCASSPGTSGSDEQYFGPGTRLTVT.

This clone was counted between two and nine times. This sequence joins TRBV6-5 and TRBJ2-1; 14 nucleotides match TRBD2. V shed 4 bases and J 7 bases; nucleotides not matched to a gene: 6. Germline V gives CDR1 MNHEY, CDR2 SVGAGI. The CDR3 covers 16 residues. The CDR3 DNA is TGTGCCAGCAGTTCCCCCGGACTAGCGGGGGGTAATGAGCAGTTCTTC. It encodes CASSSPGLAGGNEQFF.

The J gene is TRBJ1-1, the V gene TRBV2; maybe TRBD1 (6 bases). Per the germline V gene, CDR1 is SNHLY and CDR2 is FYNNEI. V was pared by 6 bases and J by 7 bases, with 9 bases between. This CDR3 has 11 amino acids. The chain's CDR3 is CASREQGEAFF. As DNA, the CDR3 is TGTGCCAGCAGAGAACAGGGTGAAGCTTTCTTT.

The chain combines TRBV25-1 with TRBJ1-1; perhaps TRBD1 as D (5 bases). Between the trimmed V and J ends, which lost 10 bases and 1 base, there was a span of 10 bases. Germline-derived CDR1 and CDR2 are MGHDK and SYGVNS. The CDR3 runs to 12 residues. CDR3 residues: CATGRGNTEAFF. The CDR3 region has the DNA TGTGCCACTGGGAGGGGGAACACTGAAGCTTTCTTT.

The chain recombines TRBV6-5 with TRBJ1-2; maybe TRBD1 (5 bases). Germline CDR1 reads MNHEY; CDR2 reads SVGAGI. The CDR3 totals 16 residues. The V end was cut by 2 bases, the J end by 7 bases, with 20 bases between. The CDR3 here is CASSYDVAGSSGGYTF. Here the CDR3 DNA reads TGTGCCAGCAGTTACGACGTGGCAGGGTCATCCGGTGGCTACACCTTC.

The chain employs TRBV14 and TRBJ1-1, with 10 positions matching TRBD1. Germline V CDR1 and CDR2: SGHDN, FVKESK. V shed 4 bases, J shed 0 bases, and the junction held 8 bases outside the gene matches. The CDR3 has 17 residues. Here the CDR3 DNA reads TGTGCCAGCAGCCCCCGGGACAGGGGCTTAATGAACACTGAAGCTTTCTTT. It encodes CASSPRDRGLMNTEAFF.

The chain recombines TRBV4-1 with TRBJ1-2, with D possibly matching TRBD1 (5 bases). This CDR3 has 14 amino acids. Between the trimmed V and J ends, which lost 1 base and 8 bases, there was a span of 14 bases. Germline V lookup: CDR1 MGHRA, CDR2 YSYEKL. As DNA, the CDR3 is TGCGCCAGCAGCCAAGTGGGGGGAATCGAGGGCTACACCTTC. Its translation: CASSQVGGIEGYTF.

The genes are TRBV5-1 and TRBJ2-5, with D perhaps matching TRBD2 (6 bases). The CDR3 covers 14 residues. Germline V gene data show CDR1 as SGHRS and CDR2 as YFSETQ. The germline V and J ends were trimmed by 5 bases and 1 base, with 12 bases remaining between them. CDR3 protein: CASSRDSTQETQYF. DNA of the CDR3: TGCGCCAGCAGTCGGGACTCCACCCAAGAGACCCAGTACTTC.

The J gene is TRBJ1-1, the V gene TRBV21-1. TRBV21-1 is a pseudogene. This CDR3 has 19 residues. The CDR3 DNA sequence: TGTGCCAGCAACCGCCCGGGGGACCCCAGCCTGATCGTGTACACTGAAGCTTTCTTT. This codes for CASNRPGDPSLIVYTEAFF.

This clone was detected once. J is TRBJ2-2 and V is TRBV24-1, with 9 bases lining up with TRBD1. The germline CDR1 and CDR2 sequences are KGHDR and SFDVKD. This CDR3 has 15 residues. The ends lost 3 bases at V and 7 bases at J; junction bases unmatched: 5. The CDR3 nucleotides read TGTGCCACCAGTGATGCGACAGGGGGGGTCGGGGAGCTGTTTTTT. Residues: CATSDATGGVGELFF.

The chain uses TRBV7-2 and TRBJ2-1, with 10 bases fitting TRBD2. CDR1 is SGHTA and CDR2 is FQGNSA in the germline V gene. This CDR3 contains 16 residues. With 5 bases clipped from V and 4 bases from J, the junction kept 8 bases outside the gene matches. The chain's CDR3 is CASSPRASGRYNEQFF. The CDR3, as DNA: TGTGCCAGCAGCCCGAGGGCTAGCGGGAGATACAATGAGCAGTTCTTC.

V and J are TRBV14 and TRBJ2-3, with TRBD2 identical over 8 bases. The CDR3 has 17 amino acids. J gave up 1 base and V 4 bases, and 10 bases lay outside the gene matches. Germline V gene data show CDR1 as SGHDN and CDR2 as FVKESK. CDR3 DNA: TGTGCCAGCAGCCTAGTTTTCACTAGCGGAGGCACAGATACGCAGTATTTT. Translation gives CASSLVFTSGGTDTQYF.

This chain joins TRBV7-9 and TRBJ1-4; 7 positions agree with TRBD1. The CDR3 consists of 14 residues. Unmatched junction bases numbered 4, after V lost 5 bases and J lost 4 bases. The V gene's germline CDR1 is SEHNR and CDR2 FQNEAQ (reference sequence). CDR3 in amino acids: CASSPGQINEKLFF. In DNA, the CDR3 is TGTGCCAGCAGCCCGGGACAGATTAATGAAAAACTGTTTTTT.

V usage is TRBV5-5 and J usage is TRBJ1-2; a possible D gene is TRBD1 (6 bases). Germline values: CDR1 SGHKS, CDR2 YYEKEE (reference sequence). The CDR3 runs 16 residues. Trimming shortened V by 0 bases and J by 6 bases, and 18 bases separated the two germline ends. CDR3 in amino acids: CASSLEGLQGWDGYTF. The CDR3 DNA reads TGTGCCAGCAGCTTGGAAGGGTTACAGGGTTGGGATGGCTACACCTTC.

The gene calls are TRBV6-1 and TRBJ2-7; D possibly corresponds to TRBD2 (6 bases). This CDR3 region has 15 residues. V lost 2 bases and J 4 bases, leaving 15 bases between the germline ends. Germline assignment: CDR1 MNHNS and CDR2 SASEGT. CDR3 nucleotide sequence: TGTGCCAGCAGTGAAATACAGACTAGTGGATACGAGCAGTACTTC. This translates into CASSEIQTSGYEQYF.

The CDR3 DNA reads TGTGCCAGCAGCAGATCCGGGACAGCGAACACTGAAGCTTTCTTT. Translating it yields CASSRSGTANTEAFF. The V call is TRBV6-5, the J call TRBJ1-1; 7 bases are shared with TRBD1. The V gene's germline CDR1 is MNHEY and CDR2 SVGAGI. The J segment lost 1 base and the V segment lost 6 bases, leaving 8 bases of the junction unmatched. CDR3 length: 15 residues.

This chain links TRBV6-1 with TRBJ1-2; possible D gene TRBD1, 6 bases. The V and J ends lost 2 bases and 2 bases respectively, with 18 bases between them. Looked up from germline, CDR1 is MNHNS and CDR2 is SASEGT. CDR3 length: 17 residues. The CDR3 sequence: CASSERGTGRVNYGYTF. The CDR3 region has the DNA TGTGCCAGCAGTGAAAGGGGAACAGGGAGAGTCAACTATGGCTACACCTTC.

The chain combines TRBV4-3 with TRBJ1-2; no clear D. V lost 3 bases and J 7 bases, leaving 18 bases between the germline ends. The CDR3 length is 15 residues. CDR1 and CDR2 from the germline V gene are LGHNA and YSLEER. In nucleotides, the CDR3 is TGCGCCAGCAGCCACCTCACGAGGGCGCCGGGTGGCTACACCTTC. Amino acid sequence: CASSHLTRAPGGYTF.